The TCR beta chain described here comes from a study of CXCR3-negative and CXCR3-positive naive CD8 T cells. Study observations and caveats: Similar TRBV-TRBJ usage characterized naive CXCR3-negative and CXCR3-positive cells; memory cells differed. Relative to memory CD8+ cells, whose diversity was much lower, both naive subsets had comparably high diversity.

About this clonotype itself: Its matching antigen is unknown.

The sorting of each CD8+ T cell subset was done in triplicate, at roughly 310,000 cells each. Germline CDR1 and CDR2: SGHDT and YYEEEE. The CDR3 consists of 17 residues. In preparing the TRB cDNA libraries, 5' RACE with UMI labels was used. From its re-call of the 5' RACE reads, TCRdb lists each CDR3 protein once, without DNA. In total, the table holds tens of thousands of distinct CDR3 sequences. The receptor's source is a human donor in good health. Some clones in this sample may be carry-over from other donors' samples. The sequenced material came from memory CD8+ T cells from blood. The gene calls are TRBV5-6 and TRBJ2-2; no DNA is available, so the TRBD1 call from TCRdb remains unchecked. The CDR3 loop reads CASSYDRGQVGTGELFF.